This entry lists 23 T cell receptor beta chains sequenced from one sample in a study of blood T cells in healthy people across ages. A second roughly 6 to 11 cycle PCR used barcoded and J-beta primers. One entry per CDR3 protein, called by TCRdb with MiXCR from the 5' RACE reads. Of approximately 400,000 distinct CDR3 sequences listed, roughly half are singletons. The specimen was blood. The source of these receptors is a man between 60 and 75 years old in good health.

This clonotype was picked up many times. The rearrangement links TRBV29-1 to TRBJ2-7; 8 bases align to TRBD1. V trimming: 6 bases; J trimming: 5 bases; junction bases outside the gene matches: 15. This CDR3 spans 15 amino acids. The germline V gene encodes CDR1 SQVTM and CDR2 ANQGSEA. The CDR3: CSVAEQGVFFNEQYF. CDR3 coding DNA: TGCAGCGTAGCCGAACAGGGGGTTTTTTTCAACGAGCAGTACTTC.

CDR3 sequence reads: CSASRTGLAETQYF. The CDR3 DNA follows: TGCAGTGCTAGCAGGACAGGGTTGGCAGAGACCCAGTACTTC. The chain combines TRBV20-1 with TRBJ2-5; 8 positions match TRBD1. From germline, CDR1 is DFQATT and CDR2 SNEGSKA (reference sequence). The V and J ends lost 3 bases and 4 bases, in that order; junction bases with no gene match: 7. This CDR3 is 14 amino acids long.

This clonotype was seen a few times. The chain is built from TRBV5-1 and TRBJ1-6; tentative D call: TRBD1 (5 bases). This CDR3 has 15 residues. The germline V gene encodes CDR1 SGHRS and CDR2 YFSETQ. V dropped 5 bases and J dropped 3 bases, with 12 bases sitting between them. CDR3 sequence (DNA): TGCGCCAGCAGATCCGACAGATTCTATAATTCACCCCTCCACTTT. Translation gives CASRSDRFYNSPLHF.

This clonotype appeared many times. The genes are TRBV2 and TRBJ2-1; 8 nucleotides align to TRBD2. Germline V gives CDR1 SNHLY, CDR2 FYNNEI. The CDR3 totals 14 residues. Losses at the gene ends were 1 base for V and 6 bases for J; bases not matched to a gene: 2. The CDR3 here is CASSEGTSRNEQFF. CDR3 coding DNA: TGTGCCAGCAGTGAAGGGACTAGCCGCAATGAGCAGTTCTTC.

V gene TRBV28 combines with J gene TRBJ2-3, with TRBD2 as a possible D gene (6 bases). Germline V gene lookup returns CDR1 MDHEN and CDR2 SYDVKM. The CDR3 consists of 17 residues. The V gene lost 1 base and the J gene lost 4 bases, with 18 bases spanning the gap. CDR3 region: CASSLSGPGATADTQYF. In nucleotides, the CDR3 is TGTGCCAGCAGTTTATCCGGGCCGGGAGCCACCGCAGATACGCAGTATTTT. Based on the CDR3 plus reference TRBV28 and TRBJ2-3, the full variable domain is DVKVTQSSRYLVKRTGEKVFLECVQDMDHENMFWYRQDPGLGLRLIYFSYDVKMKEKGDIPEGYSVSREKKERFSLILESASTNQTSMYLCASSLSGPGATADTQYFGPGTRLTVL.

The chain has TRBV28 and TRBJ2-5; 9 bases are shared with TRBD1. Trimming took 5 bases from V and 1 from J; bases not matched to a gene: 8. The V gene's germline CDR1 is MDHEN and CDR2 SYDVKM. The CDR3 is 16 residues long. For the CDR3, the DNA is TGTGCCAGCAGTCCCTCCGGACAGGGGCTCCAAGAGACCCAGTACTTC. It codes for CASSPSGQGLQETQYF.

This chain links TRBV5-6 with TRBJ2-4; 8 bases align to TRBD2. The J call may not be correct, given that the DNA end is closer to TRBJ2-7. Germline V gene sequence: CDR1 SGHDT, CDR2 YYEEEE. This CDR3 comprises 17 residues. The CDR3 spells CASSPTSAGEGTYEQYF. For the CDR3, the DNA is TGTGCCAGCAGCCCGACTAGCGCCGGAGAGGGAACCTACGAGCAGTACTTC.

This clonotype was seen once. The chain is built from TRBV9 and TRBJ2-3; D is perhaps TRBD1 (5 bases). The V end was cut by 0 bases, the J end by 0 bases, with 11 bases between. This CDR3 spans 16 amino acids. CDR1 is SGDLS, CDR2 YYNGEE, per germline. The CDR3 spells CASSVATSGSTDTQYF. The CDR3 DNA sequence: TGTGCCAGCAGCGTAGCTACGTCAGGGAGCACAGATACGCAGTATTTT.

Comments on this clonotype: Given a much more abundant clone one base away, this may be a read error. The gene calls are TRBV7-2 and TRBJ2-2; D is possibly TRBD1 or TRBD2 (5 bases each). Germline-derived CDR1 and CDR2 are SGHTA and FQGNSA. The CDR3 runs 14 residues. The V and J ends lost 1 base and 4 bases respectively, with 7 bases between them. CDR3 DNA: TGTGCCAGCAGCTTAGGGGGGTTCACCGGGGAGCTGTTTTTT. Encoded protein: CASSLGGFTGELFF.

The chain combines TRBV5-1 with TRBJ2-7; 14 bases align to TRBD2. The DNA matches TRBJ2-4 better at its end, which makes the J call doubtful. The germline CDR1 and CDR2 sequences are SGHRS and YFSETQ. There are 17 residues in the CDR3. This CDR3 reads CASSSGTSGRVGNIQYF. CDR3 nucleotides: TGCGCCAGCAGCTCGGGGACTAGCGGGAGAGTCGGAAACATTCAGTACTTC.

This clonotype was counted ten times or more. The CDR3 nucleotides read TGCGCCAGCAGCTTGGCTGGGGCCCAAGAGACCCAGTACTTC. It encodes CASSLAGAQETQYF. V is TRBV5-1 and J is TRBJ2-5, with D perhaps matching TRBD1 (5 bases). Deletions cut 0 bases from V and 1 base from J, with 7 bases between. Germline CDR1 SGHRS, CDR2 YFSETQ. The CDR3 is made up of 14 amino acids.

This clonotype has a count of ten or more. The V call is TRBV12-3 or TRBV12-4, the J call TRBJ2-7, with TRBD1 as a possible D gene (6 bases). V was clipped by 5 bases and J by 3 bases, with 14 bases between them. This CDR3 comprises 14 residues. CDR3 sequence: CASSTNTGSYEQYF. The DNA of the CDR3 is TGTGCCAGCAGTACAAATACAGGGAGCTACGAGCAGTACTTC.

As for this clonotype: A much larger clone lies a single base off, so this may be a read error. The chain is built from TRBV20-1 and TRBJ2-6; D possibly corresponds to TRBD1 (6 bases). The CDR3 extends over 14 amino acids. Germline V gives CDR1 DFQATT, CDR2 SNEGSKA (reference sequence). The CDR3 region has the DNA TGCGGTGCTAGAGAGGGGGCTGGGGCCAACGTCCTGACTTTC. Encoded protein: CGAREGAGANVLTF.

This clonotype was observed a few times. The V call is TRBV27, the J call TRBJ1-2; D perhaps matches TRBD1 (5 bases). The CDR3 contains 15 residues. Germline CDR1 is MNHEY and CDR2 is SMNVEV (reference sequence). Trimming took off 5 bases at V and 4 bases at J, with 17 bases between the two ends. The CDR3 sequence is CASSQQVKGIYGYTF. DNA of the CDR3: TGTGCCAGCAGTCAACAGGTGAAAGGCATCTATGGCTACACCTTC.

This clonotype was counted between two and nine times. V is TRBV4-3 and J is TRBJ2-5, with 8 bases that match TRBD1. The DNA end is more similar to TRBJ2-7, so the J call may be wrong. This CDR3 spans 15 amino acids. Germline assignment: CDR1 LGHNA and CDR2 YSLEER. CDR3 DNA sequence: TGCGCCAGCAGACGATCCGGGACAGGATTCTACGAGCAGTACTTC. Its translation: CASRRSGTGFYEQYF.

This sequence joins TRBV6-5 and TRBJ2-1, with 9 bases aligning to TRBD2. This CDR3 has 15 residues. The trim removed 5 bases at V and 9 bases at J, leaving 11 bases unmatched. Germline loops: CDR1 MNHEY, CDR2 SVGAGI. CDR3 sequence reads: CASSLSGGGHVEQFF. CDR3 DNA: TGTGCCAGCAGTCTTAGCGGGGGCGGTCACGTTGAGCAGTTCTTC.

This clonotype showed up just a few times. CDR3 in amino acids: CSVDAEGAYEQYF. CDR3 DNA sequence: TGCAGTGTTGATGCAGAGGGCGCCTACGAGCAGTACTTC. This chain links TRBV20-1 with TRBJ2-7; a possible D gene is TRBD2 (5 bases). This CDR3 is 13 amino acids long. V was trimmed by 7 bases and J by 2 bases, leaving 15 bases between them. The germline gives CDR1 DFQATT, CDR2 SNEGSKA (reference sequence).

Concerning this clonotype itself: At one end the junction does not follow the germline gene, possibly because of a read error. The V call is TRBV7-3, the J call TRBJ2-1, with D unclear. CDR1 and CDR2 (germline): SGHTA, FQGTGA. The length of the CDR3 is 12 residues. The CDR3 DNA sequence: TGTGCCGGCAGTCTTGGGCCCAGTGAGCAGTTCTTC. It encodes CAGSLGPSEQFF.

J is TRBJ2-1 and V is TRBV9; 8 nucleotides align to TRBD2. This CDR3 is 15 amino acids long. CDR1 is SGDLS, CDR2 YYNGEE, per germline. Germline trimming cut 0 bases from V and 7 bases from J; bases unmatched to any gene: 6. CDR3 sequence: CASSVDGLAGNEQFF. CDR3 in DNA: TGTGCCAGCAGCGTAGATGGGCTAGCGGGTAATGAGCAGTTCTTC.

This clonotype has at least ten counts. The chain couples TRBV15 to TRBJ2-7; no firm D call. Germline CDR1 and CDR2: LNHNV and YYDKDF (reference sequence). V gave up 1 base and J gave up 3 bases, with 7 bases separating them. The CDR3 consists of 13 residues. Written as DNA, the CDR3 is TGTGCCACCAGCAGAGTTGGGGACTACGAGCAGTACTTC. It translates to CATSRVGDYEQYF.

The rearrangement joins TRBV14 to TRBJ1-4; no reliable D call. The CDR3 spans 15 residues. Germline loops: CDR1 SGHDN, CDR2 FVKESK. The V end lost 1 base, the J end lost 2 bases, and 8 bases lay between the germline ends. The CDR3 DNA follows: TGTGCCAGCAGCCAAGGCAGCCTTACTAATGAAAAACTGTTTTTT. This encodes CASSQGSLTNEKLFF.

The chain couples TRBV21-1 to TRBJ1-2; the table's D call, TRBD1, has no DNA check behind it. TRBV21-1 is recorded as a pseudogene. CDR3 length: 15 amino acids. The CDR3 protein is CASSKGQGARVVDTF. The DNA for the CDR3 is TGTGCCAGCAGCAAAGGTCAGGGGGCGCGAGTTGTAGACACCTTC.

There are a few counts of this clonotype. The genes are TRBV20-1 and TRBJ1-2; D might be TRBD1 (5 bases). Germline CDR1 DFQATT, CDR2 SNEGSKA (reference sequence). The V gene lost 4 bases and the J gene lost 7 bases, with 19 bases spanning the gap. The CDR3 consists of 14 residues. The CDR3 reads CSATQPGRGSGYTF. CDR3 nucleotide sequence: TGCAGTGCTACACAACCCGGGAGGGGAAGTGGCTACACCTTC.